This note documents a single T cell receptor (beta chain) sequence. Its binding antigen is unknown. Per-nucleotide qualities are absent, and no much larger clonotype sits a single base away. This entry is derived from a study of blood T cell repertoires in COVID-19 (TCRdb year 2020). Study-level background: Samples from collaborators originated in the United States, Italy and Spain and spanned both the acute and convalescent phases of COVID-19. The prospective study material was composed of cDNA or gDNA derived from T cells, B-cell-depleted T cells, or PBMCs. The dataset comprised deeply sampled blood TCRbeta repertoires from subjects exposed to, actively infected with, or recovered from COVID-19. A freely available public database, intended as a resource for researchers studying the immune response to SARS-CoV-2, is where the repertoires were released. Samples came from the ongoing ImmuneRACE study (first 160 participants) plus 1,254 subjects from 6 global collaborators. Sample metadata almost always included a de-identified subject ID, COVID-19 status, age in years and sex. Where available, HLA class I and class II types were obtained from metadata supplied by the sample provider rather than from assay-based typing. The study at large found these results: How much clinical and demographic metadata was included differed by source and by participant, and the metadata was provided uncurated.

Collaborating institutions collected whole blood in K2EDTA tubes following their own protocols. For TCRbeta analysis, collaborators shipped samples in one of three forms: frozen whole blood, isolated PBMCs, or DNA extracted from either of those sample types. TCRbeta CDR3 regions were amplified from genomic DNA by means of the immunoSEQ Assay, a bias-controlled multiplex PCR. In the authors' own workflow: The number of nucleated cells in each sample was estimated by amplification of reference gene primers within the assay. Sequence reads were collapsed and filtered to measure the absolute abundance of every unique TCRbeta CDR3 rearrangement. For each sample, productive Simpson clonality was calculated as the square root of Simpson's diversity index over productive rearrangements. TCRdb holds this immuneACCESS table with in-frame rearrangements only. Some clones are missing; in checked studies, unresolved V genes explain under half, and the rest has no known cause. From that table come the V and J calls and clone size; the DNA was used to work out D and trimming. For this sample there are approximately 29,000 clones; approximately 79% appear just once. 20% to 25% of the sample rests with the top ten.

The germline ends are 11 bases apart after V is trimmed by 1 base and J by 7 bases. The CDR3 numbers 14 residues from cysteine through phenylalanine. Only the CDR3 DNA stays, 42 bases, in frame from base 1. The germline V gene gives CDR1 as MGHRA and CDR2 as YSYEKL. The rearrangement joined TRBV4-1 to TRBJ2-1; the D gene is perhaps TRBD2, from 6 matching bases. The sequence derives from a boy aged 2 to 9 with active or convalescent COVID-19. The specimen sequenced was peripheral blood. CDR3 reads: CASSQVRDLNEQFF. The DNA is TGCGCCAGCAGCCAAGTCCGGGACTTAAATGAGCAGTTCTTC.